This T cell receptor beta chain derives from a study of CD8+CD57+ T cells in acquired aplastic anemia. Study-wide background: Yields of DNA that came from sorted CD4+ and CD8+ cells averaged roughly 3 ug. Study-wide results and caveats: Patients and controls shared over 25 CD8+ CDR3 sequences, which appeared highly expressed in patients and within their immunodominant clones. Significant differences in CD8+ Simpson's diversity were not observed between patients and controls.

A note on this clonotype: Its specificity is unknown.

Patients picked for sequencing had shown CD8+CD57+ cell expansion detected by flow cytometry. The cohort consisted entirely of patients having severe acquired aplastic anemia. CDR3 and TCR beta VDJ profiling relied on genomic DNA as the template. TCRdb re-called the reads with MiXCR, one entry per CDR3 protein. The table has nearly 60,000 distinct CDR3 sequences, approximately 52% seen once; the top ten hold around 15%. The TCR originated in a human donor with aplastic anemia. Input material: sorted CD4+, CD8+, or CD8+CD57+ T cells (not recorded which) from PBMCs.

CDR3 sequence: CASSHRQGIPYGYTF. CDR3 nucleotides: TGCGCCAGCAGCCACAGACAGGGGATCCCCTATGGCTACACCTTC. This chain uses TRBV4-1 with TRBJ1-2; 8 bases line up with TRBD1. CDR1 is MGHRA and CDR2 is YSYEKL in the germline V gene. Germline trimming cut 3 bases from V and 4 bases from J; bases unmatched to any gene: 7. The length of the CDR3 is 15 residues.